This is a list of T cell receptor beta chains from one sample in a study of naive and memory T cell subsets. TCRdb analysed the UMI-ligation and nested PCR reads with MiXCR anew, one entry per CDR3 protein. The sample has more than 120,000 distinct CDR3 sequences, approximately 20% seen once; the top ten hold roughly 0.68%. Sequencing was performed on naive CD8+ T cells from blood. These receptors were collected from a human donor in good health. CDR3s include the opening cysteine and the closing phenylalanine or tryptophan. D genes are given only for firm matches. The size of a clone is reported for some rows only, either as once, few or many, or as a class for expanded clones.

CDR3 protein: CATSRDRGGQETQYF
CDR3 DNA: TGTGCCACCAGCAGAGATAGAGGAGGCCAAGAGACCCAGTACTTC
D gene: .
V gene: TRBV15
J gene: TRBJ2-5
clone size: .

CDR3 protein: CASSPSGAWVGGGNQPQHF
CDR3 DNA: TGTGCCAGCAGCCCGAGTGGGGCGTGGGTCGGAGGTGGCAATCAGCCCCAGCATTTT
D gene: .
V gene: TRBV7-2
J gene: TRBJ1-5
clone size: few

CDR3 protein: CSVDPRGNTEAFF
CDR3 DNA: TGCAGCGTTGACCCGCGAGGTAACACTGAAGCTTTCTTT
D gene: .
V gene: TRBV29-1
J gene: TRBJ1-1
clone size: many

CDR3 protein: CASSLHTGTGVPEAFF
CDR3 DNA: TGTGCCAGCAGCCTACATACCGGGACAGGGGTTCCTGAAGCTTTCTTT
D gene: TRBD1
V gene: TRBV3-1
J gene: TRBJ1-1
clone size: few

CDR3 protein: CASSIGGVPPRYEQYF
CDR3 DNA: TGTGCCAGCAGTATCGGAGGGGTTCCCCCTCGCTACGAGCAGTACTTC
D gene: .
V gene: TRBV27
J gene: TRBJ2-7
clone size: .

CDR3 protein: CASNIPRASGSDTQYF
CDR3 DNA: TGTGCCAGCAACATCCCTCGGGCTAGCGGATCGGATACGCAGTATTTT
D gene: TRBD2
V gene: TRBV6-6
J gene: TRBJ2-3
clone size: .

CDR3 protein: CAWSVTGNQPQHF
CDR3 DNA: TGTGCCTGGAGTGTCACAGGCAATCAGCCCCAGCATTTT
D gene: .
V gene: TRBV30
J gene: TRBJ1-5
clone size: few

CDR3 protein: CASGGLEATYEQFF
CDR3 DNA: TGTGCCAGCGGGGGACTAGAGGCAACTTATGAGCAGTTCTTC
D gene: TRBD2
V gene: TRBV28
J gene: TRBJ2-1
clone size: few

CDR3 protein: CASSPGAGGLDNEQFF
CDR3 DNA: TGTGCCAGCAGCCCTGGAGCGGGAGGTCTCGACAATGAGCAGTTCTTC
D gene: TRBD2
V gene: TRBV7-9
J gene: TRBJ2-1
clone size: .

CDR3 protein: CASSLTSGVSDEQFF
CDR3 DNA: TGTGCCAGCAGTTTAACTAGCGGGGTATCGGATGAGCAGTTCTTC
D gene: TRBD2
V gene: TRBV12-3/TRBV12-4
J gene: TRBJ2-1
clone size: few

CDR3 protein: CSGHFRGGTSGGPYEQYF
CDR3 DNA: TGCAGCGGCCACTTTCGGGGTGGGACTAGCGGGGGACCTTACGAGCAGTACTTC
D gene: TRBD2
V gene: TRBV29-1
J gene: TRBJ2-7
clone size: .

CDR3 protein: CASSVGAGELFF
CDR3 DNA: TGTGCCAGCAGTGTCGGGGCCGGGGAGCTGTTTTTT
D gene: .
V gene: TRBV6-2/TRBV6-3
J gene: TRBJ2-2
clone size: few

CDR3 protein: CASSINPGARGNEQFF
CDR3 DNA: TGTGCCAGTAGTATAAATCCAGGGGCAAGGGGCAATGAGCAGTTCTTC
D gene: .
V gene: TRBV19
J gene: TRBJ2-1
clone size: few

CDR3 protein: CSVEDRTAGIYEQYF
CDR3 DNA: TGCAGCGTTGAAGATAGGACAGCAGGGATCTACGAGCAGTACTTC
D gene: .
V gene: TRBV29-1
J gene: TRBJ2-7
clone size: few

CDR3 protein: CASSYSPDSNYGYTF
CDR3 DNA: TGTGCCAGCAGTTACTCGCCAGATTCTAACTATGGCTACACCTTC
D gene: .
V gene: TRBV6-2/TRBV6-3
J gene: TRBJ1-2
clone size: .

CDR3 protein: CASTADSSTDTQYF
CDR3 DNA: TGTGCCAGCACCGCGGACAGTAGCACAGATACGCAGTATTTT
D gene: .
V gene: TRBV28
J gene: TRBJ2-3
clone size: .

CDR3 protein: CSARGDRGFTDTQYF
CDR3 DNA: TGCAGTGCTAGAGGGGACAGGGGTTTTACAGATACGCAGTATTTT
D gene: TRBD1
V gene: TRBV20-1
J gene: TRBJ2-3
clone size: few

CDR3 protein: CASSSHPGSKETQYF
CDR3 DNA: TGTGCCAGCAGCTCCCATCCGGGCTCAAAAGAGACCCAGTACTTC
D gene: .
V gene: TRBV6-2/TRBV6-3
J gene: TRBJ2-5
clone size: once

CDR3 protein: CASSPLGSAYSGNTIYF
CDR3 DNA: TGTGCCAGCAGTCCACTCGGTTCAGCCTACTCTGGAAACACCATATATTTT
D gene: .
V gene: TRBV27
J gene: TRBJ1-3
clone size: few

CDR3 protein: CASSVGGGWYTEAFF
CDR3 DNA: TGTGCCAGCAGCGTAGGGGGAGGATGGTACACTGAAGCTTTCTTT
D gene: .
V gene: TRBV9
J gene: TRBJ1-1
clone size: .

CDR3 protein: CASSGDRSYEQYF
CDR3 DNA: TGTGCCAGCAGCGGGGACAGGTCCTACGAGCAGTACTTC
D gene: TRBD1
V gene: TRBV5-5
J gene: TRBJ2-7
clone size: few

CDR3 protein: CASGQSGTLYEQYF
CDR3 DNA: TGTGCCAGCGGACAATCCGGGACTCTCTACGAGCAGTACTTC
D gene: .
V gene: TRBV7-9
J gene: TRBJ2-7
clone size: few

CDR3 protein: CASSSSGRHNEQFF
CDR3 DNA: TGCGCCAGCAGCTCGAGCGGGAGGCACAATGAGCAGTTCTTC
D gene: TRBD2
V gene: TRBV5-1
J gene: TRBJ2-1
clone size: few

CDR3 protein: CASSQAGLAGEYEQFF
CDR3 DNA: TGCGCCAGCAGCCAGGCAGGACTAGCGGGAGAGTATGAGCAGTTCTTC
D gene: TRBD2
V gene: TRBV4-1
J gene: TRBJ2-1
clone size: few

CDR3 protein: CASSPGWAYEQYF
CDR3 DNA: TGCGCCAGCAGCCCCGGGTGGGCCTACGAGCAGTACTTC
D gene: .
V gene: TRBV4-1
J gene: TRBJ2-7
clone size: .

CDR3 protein: CASSQVGQGRHNEQFF
CDR3 DNA: TGCGCCAGCAGCCAAGTCGGACAGGGGCGACACAATGAGCAGTTCTTC
D gene: TRBD1
V gene: TRBV4-3
J gene: TRBJ2-1
clone size: few

CDR3 protein: CASSFIGDSPLHF
CDR3 DNA: TGTGCCAGCAGTTTCATTGGAGATTCACCCCTCCACTTT
D gene: .
V gene: TRBV12-3/TRBV12-4
J gene: TRBJ1-6
clone size: .

CDR3 protein: CASSHGTGGNTIYF
CDR3 DNA: TGTGCCAGCAGTCACGGGACAGGCGGAAACACCATATATTTT
D gene: TRBD1
V gene: TRBV7-9
J gene: TRBJ1-3
clone size: .

CDR3 protein: CAWSARVYEQFF
CDR3 DNA: TGTGCCTGGAGTGCTCGGGTGTATGAGCAGTTCTTC
D gene: .
V gene: TRBV30
J gene: TRBJ2-1
clone size: few

CDR3 protein: CSARDRQGWSTEAFF
CDR3 DNA: TGCAGTGCTCGGGACCGACAGGGGTGGAGCACTGAAGCTTTCTTT
D gene: TRBD1
V gene: TRBV20-1
J gene: TRBJ1-1
clone size: .

CDR3 protein: CASTRIGSYGYTF
CDR3 DNA: TGTGCCAGCACCCGGATCGGGTCTTATGGCTACACCTTC
D gene: .
V gene: TRBV28
J gene: TRBJ1-2
clone size: .

CDR3 protein: CSARLGGASNQPQHF
CDR3 DNA: TGCAGTGCTAGATTGGGGGGCGCGAGCAATCAGCCCCAGCATTTT
D gene: .
V gene: TRBV20-1
J gene: TRBJ1-5
clone size: .

CDR3 protein: CASSPLGGGHSYEQYF
CDR3 DNA: TGTGCCAGCAGTCCCCTCGGGGGGGGACACTCCTACGAGCAGTACTTC
D gene: TRBD2
V gene: TRBV27
J gene: TRBJ2-7
clone size: .

CDR3 protein: CASSLDIAGTPSGANVLTF
CDR3 DNA: TGTGCCAGCAGCTTAGACATAGCAGGGACACCCTCTGGGGCCAACGTCCTGACTTTC
D gene: .
V gene: TRBV7-8
J gene: TRBJ2-6
clone size: few

CDR3 protein: CASSLPRHQSGSSYNEQFF
CDR3 DNA: TGTGCCAGCAGCTTACCAAGGCACCAGAGCGGGAGTTCATACAATGAGCAGTTCTTC
D gene: TRBD2
V gene: TRBV7-8
J gene: TRBJ2-1
clone size: few

CDR3 protein: CASSQDGEDSETQYF
CDR3 DNA: TGCGCCAGCAGCCAAGACGGGGAGGATAGCGAGACCCAGTACTTC
D gene: .
V gene: TRBV4-1
J gene: TRBJ2-5
clone size: .

CDR3 protein: CASNSGLNTEAFF
CDR3 DNA: TGTGCCAGCAATTCCGGTCTGAACACTGAAGCTTTCTTT
D gene: .
V gene: TRBV6-6
J gene: TRBJ1-1
clone size: .

CDR3 protein: CATSWTESYEQYF
CDR3 DNA: TGTGCCACCAGCTGGACAGAGAGCTACGAGCAGTACTTC
D gene: .
V gene: TRBV7-9
J gene: TRBJ2-7
clone size: .

CDR3 protein: CASGKSGSRNEQFF
CDR3 DNA: TGTGCCAGCGGGAAGAGCGGGAGTCGGAATGAGCAGTTCTTC
D gene: TRBD2
V gene: TRBV13
J gene: TRBJ2-1
clone size: .

CDR3 protein: CASVPQENQNTGELFF
CDR3 DNA: TGTGCCAGCGTACCACAGGAAAATCAGAACACCGGGGAGCTGTTTTTT
D gene: .
V gene: TRBV7-8
J gene: TRBJ2-2
clone size: .

CDR3 protein: CASSGQGVRGYTF
CDR3 DNA: TGTGCCAGCAGCGGACAGGGAGTTCGAGGCTACACCTTC
D gene: TRBD1
V gene: TRBV3-1
J gene: TRBJ1-2
clone size: few

CDR3 protein: CASSETSGTGELFF
CDR3 DNA: TGTGCCAGCAGTGAAACTAGTGGGACCGGGGAGCTGTTTTTT
D gene: .
V gene: TRBV2
J gene: TRBJ2-2
clone size: few

CDR3 protein: CSVETEFYGYTF
CDR3 DNA: TGCAGCGTTGAGACTGAATTCTATGGCTACACCTTC
D gene: .
V gene: TRBV29-1
J gene: TRBJ1-2
clone size: few

CDR3 protein: CASSIFESYNEQFF
CDR3 DNA: TGTGCCAGTAGTATTTTTGAGTCCTACAATGAGCAGTTCTTC
D gene: .
V gene: TRBV19
J gene: TRBJ2-1
clone size: .